This is a list of T cell receptor beta chains from one sample in a study of blood T cell repertoires in COVID-19. Sequencing used immunoSEQ multiplex PCR; TCRdb keeps in-frame clones, though not all of them. There are 170,000 or so clones in the sample; roughly 88% occur only once, and 6.5% to 8.5% lies in the top ten. Sequencing used peripheral blood. Source of these receptors: a woman aged 40-49 years with COVID-19, enrolled during active disease. The CDR3 runs from the conserved cysteine through the conserved F or W. D genes are given only for firm matches. Not all rows give a size; the values are once, few, many and, for expanded clones, a class.

D gene: TRBD1; CDR3 length: 14; J gene: TRBJ1-6; clone size: -; V gene: TRBV19; CDR3 protein: CASSRQGTGGPLHF; CDR3 DNA: TGTGCCAGTAGCCGACAGGGGACAGGGGGACCCCTCCACTTT
D gene: -; CDR3 length: 16; J gene: TRBJ1-5; clone size: -; V gene: TRBV28; CDR3 protein: CASSFAGGGFNQPQHF; CDR3 DNA: TGTGCCAGCAGTTTTGCGGGGGGGGGATTCAATCAGCCCCAGCATTTT
D gene: TRBD2; CDR3 length: 17; J gene: TRBJ2-7; clone size: -; V gene: TRBV7-9; CDR3 protein: CASSLAGTSGREGEQYF; CDR3 DNA: TGTGCCAGCAGCTTAGCGGGGACTAGCGGGAGGGAAGGCGAGCAGTACTTC
D gene: TRBD1; CDR3 length: 14; J gene: TRBJ1-1; clone size: -; V gene: TRBV15; CDR3 protein: CATSSVPGTVKAFF; CDR3 DNA: TGTGCCACCAGCAGCGTCCCCGGGACAGTGAAAGCTTTCTTT
D gene: -; CDR3 length: 14; J gene: TRBJ1-5; clone size: -; V gene: TRBV28; CDR3 protein: CASSLKTPRQPQHF; CDR3 DNA: TGTGCCAGCAGTTTAAAAACCCCGAGACAGCCCCAGCATTTT
D gene: TRBD1; CDR3 length: 15; J gene: TRBJ1-1; clone size: -; V gene: TRBV5-6; CDR3 protein: CASSSPGQGGTEAFF; CDR3 DNA: TGTGCCAGCAGTTCTCCGGGACAGGGGGGGACTGAAGCTTTCTTT
D gene: -; CDR3 length: 14; J gene: TRBJ1-1; clone size: -; V gene: TRBV24-1; CDR3 protein: CATSDPTRRTEAFF; CDR3 DNA: TGTGCCACCAGTGACCCTACAAGGAGGACTGAAGCTTTCTTT
D gene: -; CDR3 length: 12; J gene: TRBJ2-3; clone size: few; V gene: TRBV7-2; CDR3 protein: CASSPFTDTQYF; CDR3 DNA: TGTGCCAGCAGCCCCTTCACAGATACGCAGTATTTT
D gene: TRBD2; CDR3 length: 15; J gene: TRBJ2-5; clone size: -; V gene: TRBV5-5; CDR3 protein: CASSRQRGGPETQYF; CDR3 DNA: TGTGCCAGCAGCCGACAGCGGGGGGGCCCAGAGACCCAGTACTTC
D gene: -; CDR3 length: 13; J gene: TRBJ1-5; clone size: -; V gene: TRBV15; CDR3 protein: CATSRDRGQPQHF; CDR3 DNA: TGTGCCACCAGCAGAGACAGGGGCCAGCCCCAGCATTTT
D gene: -; CDR3 length: 15; J gene: TRBJ1-5; clone size: -; V gene: TRBV27; CDR3 protein: CASRQNRDFNQPQHF; CDR3 DNA: TGTGCCAGCAGACAAAACAGGGATTTCAATCAGCCCCAGCATTTT
D gene: TRBD1; CDR3 length: 14; J gene: TRBJ1-2; clone size: -; V gene: TRBV19; CDR3 protein: CASSMTGGAHGYTF; CDR3 DNA: TGTGCCAGTAGTATGACAGGGGGCGCACATGGCTACACCTTC
D gene: -; CDR3 length: 17; J gene: TRBJ1-1; clone size: -; V gene: TRBV21-1; CDR3 protein: CASSKALLSGQGNEAFF; CDR3 DNA: TGTGCCAGCAGCAAAGCACTTTTATCGGGACAGGGGAATGAAGCTTTCTTT
D gene: TRBD2; CDR3 length: 17; J gene: TRBJ2-3; clone size: -; V gene: TRBV27; CDR3 protein: CASSLSTREAITDTQYF; CDR3 DNA: TGTGCCAGCAGTTTATCGACTCGGGAGGCGATCACAGATACGCAGTATTTT
D gene: -; CDR3 length: 13; J gene: TRBJ2-7; clone size: -; V gene: TRBV6-5; CDR3 protein: CASSWNQGYEQYF; CDR3 DNA: TGTGCCAGCAGTTGGAACCAGGGCTACGAGCAGTACTTC
D gene: TRBD2; CDR3 length: 16; J gene: TRBJ2-6; clone size: -; V gene: TRBV19; CDR3 protein: CASSSKGGAGANVLTF; CDR3 DNA: TGTGCCAGTAGTTCGAAGGGAGGGGCTGGGGCCAACGTCCTGACTTTC
D gene: TRBD2; CDR3 length: 15; J gene: TRBJ2-7; clone size: few; V gene: TRBV27; CDR3 protein: CASSFTRESFYEQYF; CDR3 DNA: TGTGCCAGCAGTTTTACGCGGGAGAGTTTCTACGAGCAGTACTTC
D gene: TRBD2; CDR3 length: 19; J gene: TRBJ2-7; clone size: -; V gene: TRBV7-2; CDR3 protein: CASSLFMTSGRARVIKQYF; CDR3 DNA: TGTGCCAGCAGCTTATTTATGACTAGCGGGAGGGCCAGGGTGATCAAGCAGTACTTC
D gene: TRBD1; CDR3 length: 14; J gene: TRBJ1-2; clone size: -; V gene: TRBV19; CDR3 protein: CAIAAGTGTYGYTF; CDR3 DNA: TGTGCCATCGCCGCCGGGACAGGGACCTATGGCTACACCTTC
D gene: -; CDR3 length: 12; J gene: TRBJ1-2; clone size: -; V gene: TRBV3-1/TRBV3-2; CDR3 protein: CASSPSGSGYTF; CDR3 DNA: TGTGCCAGCAGCCCCAGCGGGTCCGGCTACACCTTC
D gene: -; CDR3 length: 12; J gene: TRBJ2-1; clone size: -; V gene: TRBV2; CDR3 protein: CASSEVRGSEFF; CDR3 DNA: TGTGCCAGCAGTGAAGTCAGAGGGAGCGAGTTCTTC
D gene: TRBD1; CDR3 length: 13; J gene: TRBJ1-5; clone size: -; V gene: TRBV2; CDR3 protein: CASSGTGSQPQHF; CDR3 DNA: TGTGCCAGCTCCGGGACAGGGAGTCAGCCCCAGCATTTT
D gene: -; CDR3 length: 15; J gene: TRBJ1-6; clone size: -; V gene: TRBV27; CDR3 protein: CASSLGQLPHSPLHF; CDR3 DNA: TGTGCCAGCAGTTTAGGGCAATTACCTCATTCACCCCTCCACTTT
D gene: -; CDR3 length: 14; J gene: TRBJ1-5; clone size: -; V gene: TRBV19; CDR3 protein: CASSILRGRQPQHF; CDR3 DNA: TGTGCCAGTAGTATTCTTAGGGGAAGGCAGCCCCAGCATTTT
D gene: -; CDR3 length: 14; J gene: TRBJ1-3; clone size: -; V gene: TRBV5-1; CDR3 protein: CASSSLAAGNTIYF; CDR3 DNA: TGCGCCAGCAGCTCCCTGGCGGCAGGAAACACCATATATTTT
D gene: TRBD1; CDR3 length: 16; J gene: TRBJ1-3; clone size: -; V gene: TRBV5-6; CDR3 protein: CASSLTTGATGNTIYF; CDR3 DNA: TGTGCCAGCAGCTTAACGACAGGGGCGACAGGAAACACCATATATTTT
D gene: -; CDR3 length: 12; J gene: TRBJ1-6; clone size: -; V gene: TRBV21-1; CDR3 protein: CANRQGDSPLHF; CDR3 DNA: TGTGCCAACCGACAGGGGGATTCACCCCTCCACTTT
D gene: -; CDR3 length: 13; J gene: TRBJ2-2; clone size: -; V gene: TRBV4-2; CDR3 protein: CASSQAGTGELFF; CDR3 DNA: TGTGCCAGCAGCCAAGCGGGCACCGGGGAGCTGTTTTTT
D gene: -; CDR3 length: 14; J gene: TRBJ2-7; clone size: -; V gene: TRBV7-6; CDR3 protein: CASKAASTGYEQYF; CDR3 DNA: TGTGCCAGTAAGGCGGCCTCCACCGGGTACGAGCAGTACTTC
D gene: TRBD1; CDR3 length: 16; J gene: TRBJ2-7; clone size: large; V gene: TRBV11-2; CDR3 protein: CASSIYAGTGGYEQYF; CDR3 DNA: TGTGCCAGCAGCATCTACGCCGGGACAGGGGGCTACGAGCAGTACTTC
D gene: -; CDR3 length: 14; J gene: TRBJ1-3; clone size: once; V gene: TRBV5-1; CDR3 protein: CASSLGVSGNTIYF; CDR3 DNA: TGCGCCAGCAGCTTAGGGGTGTCCGGAAACACCATATATTTT
D gene: TRBD2; CDR3 length: 19; J gene: TRBJ2-1; clone size: once; V gene: TRBV19; CDR3 protein: CASSIGGFSGRANGNEQFF; CDR3 DNA: TGTGCCAGTAGTATCGGGGGGTTTAGCGGGAGGGCGAATGGCAATGAGCAGTTCTTC
D gene: TRBD1; CDR3 length: 16; J gene: TRBJ1-2; clone size: -; V gene: TRBV6-6; CDR3 protein: CASSPTGTAFNYGYTF; CDR3 DNA: TGTGCCAGCAGCCCCACCGGGACAGCGTTTAACTATGGCTACACCTTC
D gene: -; CDR3 length: 15; J gene: TRBJ2-1; clone size: -; V gene: TRBV28; CDR3 protein: CASSPRGGRGNEQFF; CDR3 DNA: TGTGCCAGCAGCCCCCGGGGTGGCCGGGGAAATGAGCAGTTCTTC
D gene: -; CDR3 length: 13; J gene: TRBJ2-1; clone size: -; V gene: TRBV10-2; CDR3 protein: CASSEMQGYEQFF; CDR3 DNA: TGCGCCAGCAGTGAGATGCAGGGTTATGAGCAGTTCTTC
D gene: -; CDR3 length: 15; J gene: TRBJ1-1; clone size: -; V gene: TRBV5-1; CDR3 protein: CASSLRGTAGTEAFF; CDR3 DNA: TGCGCCAGCAGCTTGAGGGGGACGGCTGGGACTGAAGCTTTCTTT
D gene: -; CDR3 length: 11; J gene: TRBJ2-1; clone size: -; V gene: TRBV11-2; CDR3 protein: CASSLIGEQFF; CDR3 DNA: TGTGCCAGCAGCCTGATCGGGGAGCAGTTCTTC
D gene: -; CDR3 length: 16; J gene: TRBJ1-5; clone size: -; V gene: TRBV28; CDR3 protein: CASRLSYGGVNQPQHF; CDR3 DNA: TGTGCCAGCAGGTTATCCTATGGAGGGGTCAATCAGCCCCAGCATTTT
D gene: -; CDR3 length: 17; J gene: TRBJ1-6; clone size: -; V gene: TRBV27; CDR3 protein: CASSLGPGLELMSPLHF; CDR3 DNA: TGTGCCAGCAGTCTTGGCCCGGGTTTGGAATTAATGTCACCCCTCCACTTT
D gene: -; CDR3 length: 13; J gene: TRBJ1-1; clone size: -; V gene: TRBV27; CDR3 protein: CASSLLGAAEAFF; CDR3 DNA: TGTGCCAGCAGTTTATTGGGGGCGGCTGAAGCTTTCTTT
D gene: -; CDR3 length: 15; J gene: TRBJ2-3; clone size: many; V gene: TRBV2; CDR3 protein: CASMGMAGSTDTQYF; CDR3 DNA: TGTGCCAGCATGGGCATGGCGGGGAGCACAGATACGCAGTATTTT
D gene: -; CDR3 length: 14; J gene: TRBJ2-2; clone size: -; V gene: TRBV28; CDR3 protein: CASSFSRGDGELFF; CDR3 DNA: TGTGCCAGCAGTTTTAGCAGGGGGGACGGGGAGCTGTTTTTT
D gene: TRBD1; CDR3 length: 17; J gene: TRBJ1-5; clone size: -; V gene: TRBV5-1; CDR3 protein: CASSLTYARGRNQPQHF; CDR3 DNA: TGCGCCAGCAGCTTGACCTACGCCAGGGGGCGCAATCAGCCCCAGCATTTT
D gene: -; CDR3 length: 15; J gene: TRBJ1-5; clone size: -; V gene: TRBV28; CDR3 protein: CASSLAGASNQPQHF; CDR3 DNA: TGTGCCAGCAGTTTAGCAGGGGCAAGCAATCAGCCCCAGCATTTT
D gene: TRBD1; CDR3 length: 14; J gene: TRBJ1-1; clone size: -; V gene: TRBV5-1; CDR3 protein: CASSGGTGPFEAFF; CDR3 DNA: TGCGCCAGCAGCGGCGGGACAGGTCCATTTGAAGCTTTCTTT
D gene: -; CDR3 length: 15; J gene: TRBJ1-2; clone size: -; V gene: TRBV7-9; CDR3 protein: CASSLARDKGYGYTF; CDR3 DNA: TGTGCCAGCAGCTTAGCTCGGGACAAGGGGTATGGCTACACCTTC
D gene: -; CDR3 length: 14; J gene: TRBJ1-5; clone size: -; V gene: TRBV7-9; CDR3 protein: CASNTAGVGQPQHF; CDR3 DNA: TGTGCCAGCAACACCGCGGGGGTGGGCCAGCCCCAGCATTTT
D gene: -; CDR3 length: 15; J gene: TRBJ2-5; clone size: -; V gene: TRBV24-1; CDR3 protein: CATSEGAENEETQYF; CDR3 DNA: TGTGCCACCAGTGAAGGGGCGGAGAATGAAGAGACCCAGTACTTC
D gene: -; CDR3 length: 13; J gene: TRBJ1-2; clone size: -; V gene: TRBV2; CDR3 protein: CASSGTVDYGYTF; CDR3 DNA: TGTGCCAGCAGTGGGACAGTCGACTATGGCTACACCTTC
D gene: -; CDR3 length: 14; J gene: TRBJ1-2; clone size: -; V gene: TRBV6-5; CDR3 protein: CASSRTDSNYGYTF; CDR3 DNA: TGTGCCAGCAGCAGGACGGACTCTAACTATGGCTACACCTTC
D gene: TRBD1; CDR3 length: 13; J gene: TRBJ1-6; clone size: few; V gene: TRBV3-1/TRBV3-2; CDR3 protein: CASSWDRDSPLHF; CDR3 DNA: TGTGCCAGCAGCTGGGACAGGGACTCACCCCTCCACTTT
D gene: TRBD2; CDR3 length: 14; J gene: TRBJ2-7; clone size: -; V gene: TRBV6-6; CDR3 protein: CASSPSGGSYEFNF; CDR3 DNA: TGTGCCAGCAGTCCTAGCGGGGGCTCCTACGAGTTCAACTTC
D gene: TRBD1; CDR3 length: 15; J gene: TRBJ2-1; clone size: -; V gene: TRBV28; CDR3 protein: CASSLRDRFKGGQFF; CDR3 DNA: TGTGCCAGCAGTTTAAGGGACAGGTTCAAGGGGGGTCAGTTCTTC